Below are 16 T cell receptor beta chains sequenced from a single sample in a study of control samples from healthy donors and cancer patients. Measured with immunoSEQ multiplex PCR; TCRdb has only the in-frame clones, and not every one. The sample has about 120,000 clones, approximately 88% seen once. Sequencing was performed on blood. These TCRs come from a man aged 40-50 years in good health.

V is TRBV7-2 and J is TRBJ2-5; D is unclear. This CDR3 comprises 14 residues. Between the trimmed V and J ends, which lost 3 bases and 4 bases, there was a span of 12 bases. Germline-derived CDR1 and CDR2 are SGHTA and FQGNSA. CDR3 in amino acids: CASSFYSGRETQYF. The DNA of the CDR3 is TGTGCCAGCAGCTTTTATTCGGGTCGAGAGACCCAGTACTTC.

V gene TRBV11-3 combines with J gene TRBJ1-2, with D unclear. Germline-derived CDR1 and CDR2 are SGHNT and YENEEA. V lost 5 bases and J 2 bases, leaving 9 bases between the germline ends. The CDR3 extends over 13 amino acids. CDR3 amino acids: CASSPETNYGYTF. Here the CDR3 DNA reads TGTGCCAGCAGCCCAGAGACGAACTATGGCTACACCTTC.

In nucleotides, the CDR3 is TGTGCCAGCCGTCCCCCACCCAACGAGTCTGGAAACACCATATATTTT. Translating gives CASRPPPNESGNTIYF. The chain employs TRBV25-1 and TRBJ1-3; D unclear. V lost 8 bases and J lost 1, with 18 bases in between. The CDR3 consists of 16 residues. Germline loops: CDR1 MGHDK, CDR2 SYGVNS.

CDR3 in DNA: TGTGCCAGCAGTCCGACAGGGTCGGGAAACACCATATATTTT. As protein: CASSPTGSGNTIYF. The J gene is TRBJ1-3, the V gene TRBV7-9; 7 bases align to TRBD1. The CDR3 has 14 residues. V gave up 6 bases and J gave up 4 bases; unmatched junction bases: 6. CDR1 is SEHNR, CDR2 FQNEAQ, per germline (reference sequence).

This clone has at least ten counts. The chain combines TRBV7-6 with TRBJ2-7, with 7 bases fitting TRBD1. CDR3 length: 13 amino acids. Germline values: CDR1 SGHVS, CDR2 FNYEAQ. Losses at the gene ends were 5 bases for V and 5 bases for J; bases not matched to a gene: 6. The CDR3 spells CASSIRQGNEQYF. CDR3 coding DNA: TGTGCCAGCAGCATTCGACAGGGTAACGAGCAGTACTTC.

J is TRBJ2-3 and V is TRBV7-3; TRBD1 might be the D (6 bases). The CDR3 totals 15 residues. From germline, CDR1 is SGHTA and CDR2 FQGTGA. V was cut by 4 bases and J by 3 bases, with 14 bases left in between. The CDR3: CASSSFRGSTDTQYF. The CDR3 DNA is TGTGCCAGCAGCTCATTCAGGGGCTCAACAGATACGCAGTATTTT. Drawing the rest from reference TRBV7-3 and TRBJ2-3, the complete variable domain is GAGVSQTPSNKVTEKGKYVELRCDPISGHTALYWYRQSLGQGPEFLIYFQGTGAADDSGLPNDRFFAVRPEGSVSTLKIQRTERGDSAVYLCASSSFRGSTDTQYFGPGTRLTVL.

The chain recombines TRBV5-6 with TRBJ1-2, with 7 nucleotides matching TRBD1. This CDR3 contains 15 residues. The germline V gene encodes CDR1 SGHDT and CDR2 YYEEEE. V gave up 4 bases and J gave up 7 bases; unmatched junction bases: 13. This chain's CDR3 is CASSRGGQGGPGYTF. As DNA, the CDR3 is TGTGCCAGCAGCCGGGGAGGCCAGGGGGGTCCTGGCTACACCTTC. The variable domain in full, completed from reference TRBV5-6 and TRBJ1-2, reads DAGVTQSPTHLIKTRGQQVTLRCSPKSGHDTVSWYQQALGQGPQFIFQYYEEEERQRGNFPDRFSGHQFPNYSSELNVNALLLGDSALYLCASSRGGQGGPGYTFGSGTRLTVV.

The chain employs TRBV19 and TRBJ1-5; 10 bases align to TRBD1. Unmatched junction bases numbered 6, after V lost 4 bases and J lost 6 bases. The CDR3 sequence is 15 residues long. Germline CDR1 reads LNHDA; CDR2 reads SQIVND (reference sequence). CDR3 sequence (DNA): TGTGCCAGTAGTACGACAGGGGGCGCGGGTCAGCCCCAGCATTTT. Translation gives CASSTTGGAGQPQHF. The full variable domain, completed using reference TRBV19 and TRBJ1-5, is DGGITQSPKYLFRKEGQNVTLSCEQNLNHDAMYWYRQDPGQGLRLIYYSQIVNDFQKGDIAEGYSVSREKKESFPLTVTSAQKNPTAFYLCASSTTGGAGQPQHFGDGTRLSIL.

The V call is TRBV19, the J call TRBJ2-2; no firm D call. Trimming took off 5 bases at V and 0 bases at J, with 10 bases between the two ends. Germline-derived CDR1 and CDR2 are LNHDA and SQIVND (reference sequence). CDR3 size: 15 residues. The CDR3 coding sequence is TGTGCCAGTAGTTCGGGCCGATCGAACACCGGGGAGCTGTTTTTT. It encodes CASSSGRSNTGELFF.

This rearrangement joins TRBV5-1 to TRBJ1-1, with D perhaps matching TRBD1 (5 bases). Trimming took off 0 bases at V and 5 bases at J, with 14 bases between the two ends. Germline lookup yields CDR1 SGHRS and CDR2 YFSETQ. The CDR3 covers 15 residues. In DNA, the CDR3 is TGCGCCAGCAGCTTGGGATCCGGGGCGGGAACTGAAGCTTTCTTT. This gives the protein CASSLGSGAGTEAFF.

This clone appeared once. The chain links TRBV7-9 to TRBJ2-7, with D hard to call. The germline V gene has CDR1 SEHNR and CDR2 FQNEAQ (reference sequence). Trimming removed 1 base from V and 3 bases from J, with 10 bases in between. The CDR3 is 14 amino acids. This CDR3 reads CASSLEGQSYEQYF. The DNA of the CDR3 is TGTGCCAGCAGCTTAGAAGGGCAGAGCTACGAGCAGTACTTC.

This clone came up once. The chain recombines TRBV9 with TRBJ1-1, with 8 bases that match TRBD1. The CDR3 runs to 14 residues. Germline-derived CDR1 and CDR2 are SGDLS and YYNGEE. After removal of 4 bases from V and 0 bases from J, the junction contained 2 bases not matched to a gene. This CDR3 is CASSPTGVNTEAFF. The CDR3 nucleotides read TGTGCCAGCAGCCCGACAGGGGTGAACACTGAAGCTTTCTTT.

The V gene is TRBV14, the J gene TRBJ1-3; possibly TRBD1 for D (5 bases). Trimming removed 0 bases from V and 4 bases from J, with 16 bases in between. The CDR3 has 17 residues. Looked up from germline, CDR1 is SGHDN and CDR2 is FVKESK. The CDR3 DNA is TGTGCCAGCAGCCAAGATTGGTGGAAGGGGACCGGAAACACCATATATTTT. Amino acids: CASSQDWWKGTGNTIYF. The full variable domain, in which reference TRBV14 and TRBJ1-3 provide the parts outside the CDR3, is EAGVTQFPSHSVIEKGQTVTLRCDPISGHDNLYWYRRVMGKEIKFLLHFVKESKQDESGMPNNRFLAERTGGTYSTLKVQPAELEDSGVYFCASSQDWWKGTGNTIYFGEGSWLTVV.

The CDR3 nucleotides read TGTGCCACCAGTGATCAGGGATTGGGTCAGCCCCAGCATTTT. Translating it yields CATSDQGLGQPQHF. The chain links TRBV24-1 to TRBJ1-5, with D perhaps matching TRBD1 (5 bases). Trimming shortened V by 3 bases and J by 6 bases, and 11 bases separated the two germline ends. The CDR3 totals 14 residues. Germline CDR1 reads KGHDR; CDR2 reads SFDVKD.

CDR3 loop: CASSGLQDTEAFF. For the CDR3, the DNA is TGTGCCAGCTCAGGGCTTCAAGACACTGAAGCTTTCTTT. V is TRBV18 and J is TRBJ1-1; no definite D call. There are 13 residues in the CDR3. The germline V gene encodes CDR1 KGHSH and CDR2 LQKENI. The V end lost 5 bases, the J end lost 3 bases, and 10 bases lay between the germline ends.

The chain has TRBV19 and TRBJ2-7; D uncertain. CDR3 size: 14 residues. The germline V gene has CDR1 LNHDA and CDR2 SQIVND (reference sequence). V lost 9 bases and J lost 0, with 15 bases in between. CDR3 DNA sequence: TGTGCCAGCTCCGGGTCCTCTTTCTCCTACGAGCAGTACTTC. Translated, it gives CASSGSSFSYEQYF.